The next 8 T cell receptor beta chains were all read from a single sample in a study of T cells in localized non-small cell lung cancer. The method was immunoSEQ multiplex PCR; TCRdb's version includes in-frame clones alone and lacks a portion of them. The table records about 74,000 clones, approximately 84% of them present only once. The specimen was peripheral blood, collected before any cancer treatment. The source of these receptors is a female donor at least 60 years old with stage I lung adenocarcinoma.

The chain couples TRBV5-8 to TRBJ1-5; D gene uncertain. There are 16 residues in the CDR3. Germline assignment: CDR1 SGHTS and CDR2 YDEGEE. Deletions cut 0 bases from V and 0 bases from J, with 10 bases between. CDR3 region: CASSLVGGVSNQPQHF. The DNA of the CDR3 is TGTGCCAGCAGCTTGGTGGGTGGCGTTAGCAATCAGCCCCAGCATTTT. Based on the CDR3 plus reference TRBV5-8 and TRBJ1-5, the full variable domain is EAGVTQSPTHLIKTRGQQATLRCSPISGHTSVYWYQQALGLGLQFLLWYDEGEERNRGNFPPRFSGRQFPNYSSELNVNALELEDSALYLCASSLVGGVSNQPQHFGDGTRLSIL.

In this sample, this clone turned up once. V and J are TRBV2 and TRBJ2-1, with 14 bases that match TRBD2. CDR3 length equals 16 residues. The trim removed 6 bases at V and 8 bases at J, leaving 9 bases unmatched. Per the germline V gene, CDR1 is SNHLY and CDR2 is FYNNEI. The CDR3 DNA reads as TGTGCCAGCAGCGCCACGGGACTAGCGGGAGAGGATGAGCAGTTCTTC. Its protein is CASSATGLAGEDEQFF.

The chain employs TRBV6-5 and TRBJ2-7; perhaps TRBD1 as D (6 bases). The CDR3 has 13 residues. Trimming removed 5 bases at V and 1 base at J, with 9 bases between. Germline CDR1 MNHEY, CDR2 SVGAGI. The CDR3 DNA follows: TGTGCCAGCAGTCCTGGACAGTCCTACGAGCAGTACTTC. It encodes CASSPGQSYEQYF.

This chain's CDR3 is CASSVAPGPIYGYTF. The CDR3 nucleotides are TGTGCCAGCAGCGTAGCTCCAGGACCGATATATGGCTACACCTTC. V is TRBV9 and J is TRBJ1-2; D is undetermined. The germline gives CDR1 SGDLS, CDR2 YYNGEE. V lost 0 bases and J lost 5, with 14 bases in between. The length of the CDR3 is 15 residues.

The CDR3 reads CASSLVDRGTGETQYF. As DNA, the CDR3 is TGCGCCAGCAGCTTGGTAGACAGGGGGACGGGGGAGACCCAGTACTTC. This chain links TRBV5-1 with TRBJ2-5; TRBD1 matches 9 bases. CDR3 length: 16 amino acids. The trim removed 0 bases at V and 5 bases at J, leaving 8 bases unmatched. Germline lookup yields CDR1 SGHRS and CDR2 YFSETQ.

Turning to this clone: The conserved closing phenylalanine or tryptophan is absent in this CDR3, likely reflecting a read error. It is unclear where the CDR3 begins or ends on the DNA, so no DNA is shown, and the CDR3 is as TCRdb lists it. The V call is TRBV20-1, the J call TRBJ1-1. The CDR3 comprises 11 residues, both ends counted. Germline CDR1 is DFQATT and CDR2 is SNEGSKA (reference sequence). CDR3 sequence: CSARVGYGQDL.

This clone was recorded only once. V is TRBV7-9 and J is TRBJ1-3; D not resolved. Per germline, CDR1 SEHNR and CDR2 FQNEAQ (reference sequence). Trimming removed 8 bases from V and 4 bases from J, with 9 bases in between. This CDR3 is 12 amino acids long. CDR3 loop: CASPQVGNTIYF. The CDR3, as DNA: TGTGCCAGCCCTCAAGTGGGAAACACCATATATTTT.

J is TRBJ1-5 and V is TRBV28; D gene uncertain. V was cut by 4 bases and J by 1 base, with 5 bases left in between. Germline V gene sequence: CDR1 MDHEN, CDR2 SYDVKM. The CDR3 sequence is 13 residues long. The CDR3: CASSSGSNQPQHF. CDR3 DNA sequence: TGTGCCAGCAGTTCCGGCAGCAATCAGCCCCAGCATTTT.